This entry describes one T cell receptor (beta chain). The antigen is not known. The CDR3 sequence is 15 residues long. Germline loops: CDR1 MGHRA, CDR2 YSYEKL. V lost 4 bases and J 5 bases, leaving 17 bases between the germline ends. TCRdb redid the calling of the 5' RACE reads with MiXCR, one entry per CDR3 protein. Of 500,000 to 650,000 distinct CDR3 sequences listed, roughly a fifth are singletons. This sample was included in a study of T-cell memory formation after mild COVID-19. Background on the study: Clusters of TCRs were largely donor specific.

Study results and caveats: Contracting CD4+ clones sat mainly in CM and EM; CD8+ in EMRA. There was a balanced CD4/CD8 profile in clones contracting day 15 to 85, and later expanders leaned CD4+. Cross-reactive memory seemingly joined, as some responding clones were found in pre-infection memory.

This receptor was identified in an adult woman who had mild COVID-19 (a few samples of this study predate the infection). Cell type and time point are not known. The gene calls are TRBV4-1 and TRBJ1-2, with a tentative D call TRBD1 (6 bases). The sequencing sample was made of PBMCs or a T cell subset sorted from them (not recorded which). CDR3 in DNA: TGCGCCAGCAGCCGGCCGCAGACAGGCTCTTATGGCTACACCTTC. Amino acids: CASSRPQTGSYGYTF.